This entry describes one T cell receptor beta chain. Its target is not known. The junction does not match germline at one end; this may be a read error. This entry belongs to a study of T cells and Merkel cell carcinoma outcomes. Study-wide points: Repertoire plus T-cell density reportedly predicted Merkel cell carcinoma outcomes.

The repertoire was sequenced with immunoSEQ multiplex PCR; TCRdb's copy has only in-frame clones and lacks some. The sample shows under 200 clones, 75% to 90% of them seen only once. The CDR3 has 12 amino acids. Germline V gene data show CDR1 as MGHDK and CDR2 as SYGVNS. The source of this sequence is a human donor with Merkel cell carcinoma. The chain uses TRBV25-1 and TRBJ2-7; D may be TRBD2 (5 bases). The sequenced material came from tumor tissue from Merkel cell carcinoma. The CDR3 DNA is TGTGTCAGCGGCGTCAACTTCTACGAGCAGTACTTC. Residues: CVSGVNFYEQYF.